The 15 T cell receptor beta chains listed next were all sequenced from one sample in a study of CD8 T cells in ankylosing spondylitis. Using its own MiXCR run on the 5' RACE reads, TCRdb lists one record per CDR3 protein. The sample has about 200,000 distinct CDR3 sequences; about 13% are singletons. The sample comprised blood, either unsorted or a sorted T cell fraction (not recorded which). These receptor sequences come from a male donor with ankylosing spondylitis or in good health (not recorded which).

The chain combines TRBV15 with TRBJ2-6, with 7 bases lining up with TRBD1. The V gene's germline CDR1 is LNHNV and CDR2 YYDKDF (reference sequence). The CDR3 is 18 residues long. The trim removed 0 bases at V and 0 bases at J, leaving 5 bases unmatched. In DNA form, the CDR3 reads TGTGCCACCAGCAGAGATATGGGACAGAGCTCTGGGGCCAACGTCCTGACTTTC. Translated: CATSRDMGQSSGANVLTF. Filled out from reference TRBV15 and TRBJ2-6, the complete variable domain reads DAMVIQNPRYQVTQFGKPVTLSCSQTLNHNVMYWYQQKSSQAPKLLFHYYDKDFNNEADTPDNFQSRRPNTSFCFLDIRSPGLGDTAMYLCATSRDMGQSSGANVLTFGAGSRLTVL.

Ten or more counts support this clonotype. The gene calls are TRBV12-3 or TRBV12-4 and TRBJ1-2; a possible D gene is TRBD1 (5 bases). The CDR3 length is 12 residues. The germline V and J ends were trimmed by 7 bases and 8 bases, with 14 bases remaining between them. The CDR3 nucleotides are TGTGCCAGCACCCAGGGAAATAGGGGCTACACCTTC. It is translated as CASTQGNRGYTF.

This chain connects TRBV18 to TRBJ2-1, with 12 bases fitting TRBD2. The trim removed 6 bases at V and 5 bases at J, leaving 11 bases unmatched. The germline gives CDR1 KGHSH, CDR2 LQKENI. The CDR3 is 17 amino acids. The CDR3 sequence: CASSASRLAGVNNEQFF. The CDR3 coding sequence is TGTGCCAGCTCCGCCTCCAGACTAGCGGGGGTAAACAATGAGCAGTTCTTC.

This CDR3 reads CASSATTSATYNEQFF. CDR3 nucleotide sequence: TGCGCCAGCAGCGCCACTACTAGCGCGACCTACAATGAGCAGTTCTTC. V gene TRBV5-1 combines with J gene TRBJ2-1; TRBD2 aligns across 7 bases. CDR3 length: 16 residues. Germline loops: CDR1 SGHRS, CDR2 YFSETQ. After removal of 4 bases from V and 2 bases from J, the junction contained 9 bases not matched to a gene.

This clonotype was observed a handful of times. V usage is TRBV20-1 and J usage is TRBJ2-5; D remains unclear. CDR3 length: 17 amino acids. Germline lookup yields CDR1 DFQATT and CDR2 SNEGSKA (reference sequence). The ends were cut back, 1 base at V and 4 bases at J, with 22 bases in the middle. CDR3 amino acids: CSARAYSDTLVGETQYF. CDR3 nucleotide sequence: TGCAGTGCTAGAGCCTACTCCGATACATTGGTAGGAGAGACCCAGTACTTC.

This clonotype came up many times. This chain links TRBV6-1 with TRBJ2-1, with D perhaps assigned TRBD1 or TRBD2 (5 bases each). The V end lost 2 bases, the J end lost 7 bases, and 18 bases lay between the germline ends. This CDR3 is built from 16 residues. Looked up from germline, CDR1 is MNHNS and CDR2 is SASEGT. CDR3 in DNA: TGTGCCAGCAGTGAAAGGTCCGAGGGGTTAGGGAATGAGCAGTTCTTC. It translates to CASSERSEGLGNEQFF.

This clonotype was picked up a small number of times. The CDR3 protein is CASSLSGATSYEQYF. CDR3 nucleotide sequence: TGTGCCAGCAGCCTTAGTGGGGCCACCTCCTACGAGCAGTACTTC. The chain couples TRBV14 to TRBJ2-7; tentative D call: TRBD1 (5 bases). Trimming took 4 bases from V and 0 from J, leaving 13 bases between them. Germline CDR1 and CDR2: SGHDN and FVKESK. This CDR3 has 15 residues. Full variable domain (remainder filled in from reference TRBV14 and TRBJ2-7): EAGVTQFPSHSVIEKGQTVTLRCDPISGHDNLYWYRRVMGKEIKFLLHFVKESKQDESGMPNNRFLAERTGGTYSTLKVQPAELEDSGVYFCASSLSGATSYEQYFGPGTRLTVT.

This clonotype was seen repeatedly, ten times or more. The rearrangement links TRBV12-3 or TRBV12-4 to TRBJ1-5; 7 bases line up with TRBD1. The CDR3 has 14 residues. V shed 6 bases and J 7 bases; nucleotides not matched to a gene: 9. CDR3 sequence reads: CASSDQGVGQPQHF. For the CDR3, the DNA is TGTGCCAGCAGCGACCAGGGGGTTGGGCAGCCCCAGCATTTT.

V is TRBV25-1 and J is TRBJ2-3; D ambiguous. Germline V gene lookup returns CDR1 MGHDK and CDR2 SYGVNS. CDR3 length: 13 residues. V was trimmed by 8 bases and J by 4 bases, leaving 13 bases between them. The CDR3, as DNA: TGTGCCAGCTCGTGGACGGATTCAGATACGCAGTATTTT. Protein: CASSWTDSDTQYF.

The genes are TRBV6-1 and TRBJ2-3, with D tentatively TRBD2 (7 bases). The germline CDR1 and CDR2 sequences are MNHNS and SASEGT. Trimming left V 6 bases short and J 6 bases short, with 19 bases between. The CDR3 sequence is 15 residues long. CDR3 bases: TGTGCCAGCAGAATTGGTGGGGGGGCCTTTGATACGCAGTATTTT. Its protein is CASRIGGGAFDTQYF.

Ten or more counts support this clonotype. The CDR3 bases are TGTGCCAGCAGTTTAGGGACTAGCACAGATACGCAGTATTTT. Its translation: CASSLGTSTDTQYF. The chain employs TRBV12-3 or TRBV12-4 and TRBJ2-3, with D tentatively TRBD2 (5 bases). Between the trimmed V and J ends, which lost 1 base and 0 bases, there was a span of 5 bases. The CDR3 spans 14 residues.

This clonotype was observed a few times. The chain uses TRBV6-5 and TRBJ2-3; D is unresolved. Germline values: CDR1 MNHEY, CDR2 SVGAGI. Trimming took off 0 bases at V and 2 bases at J, with 9 bases between the two ends. The length of the CDR3 is 15 residues. CDR3 in amino acids: CASSYSSSNTDTQYF. The CDR3 bases are TGTGCCAGCAGTTACTCAAGCTCCAACACAGATACGCAGTATTTT.

The chain links TRBV5-1 to TRBJ2-7; D possibly matches TRBD1 or TRBD2 (5 bases each). Trimming shortened V by 4 bases and J by 2 bases, and 19 bases separated the two germline ends. The length of the CDR3 is 16 residues. From germline, CDR1 is SGHRS and CDR2 YFSETQ. Here the CDR3 reads CASSLGWGTETYEQYF. The CDR3 DNA follows: TGCGCCAGCAGCCTGGGTTGGGGGACGGAGACCTACGAGCAGTACTTC.

This clonotype was detected only a few times. The V and J genes are TRBV12-3 or TRBV12-4 and TRBJ1-2, with a possible D match to TRBD1 (5 bases). The V end lost 5 bases, the J end lost 8 bases, and 15 bases lay between the germline ends. The CDR3 spans 13 residues. The CDR3 loop is CASSRDRTRGYTF. The CDR3, as DNA: TGTGCCAGCAGTAGGGACCGCACGCGAGGCTACACCTTC.

There are a few counts of this clonotype. V and J are TRBV15 and TRBJ2-7, with D hard to call. CDR3 length equals 13 residues. The ends were cut back, 5 bases at V and 0 bases at J, with 8 bases in the middle. Germline lookup yields CDR1 LNHNV and CDR2 YYDKDF (reference sequence). DNA of the CDR3: TGTGCCACCAGCGGCAGTAGCTCCTACGAGCAGTACTTC. Its translation is CATSGSSSYEQYF.